The subject of this entry is one TCR beta chain. The assay was immunoSEQ multiplex PCR, and TCRdb's table has in-frame clones only and misses some. This table holds about 3,500 clones, roughly 86% found once. This sample is drawn from a study of hypomethylating agent response in myelodysplastic syndrome. The CDR3 runs to 18 residues. J lost 2 bases, V lost 2 bases, and 13 bases had no gene match. From germline, CDR1 is SGHAT and CDR2 FQNNGV. The sample here was bone marrow, taken before or after starting hypomethylating agent treatment for myelodysplastic syndrome (not recorded which). The sequence was collected from a human donor with myelodysplastic syndrome. The chain carries TRBV11-2 and TRBJ2-3; 7 bases are shared with TRBD2. Here the CDR3 reads CASSLSNGGSPYTDTQYF. CDR3 nucleotide sequence: TGTGCCAGCAGCTTATCCAACGGGGGGTCGCCATACACAGATACGCAGTATTTT.